This T cell receptor (beta chain) was sequenced in a study of shared clonotypes between healthy human individuals. Study-level results: Generally, estimated richness proved larger in naive subsets than it did in memory subsets. Among four donors, approximately 5.4% of naive CD4 clonotypes were found in common.

As regards this clone: What it binds is unknown.

The assay was immunoSEQ multiplex PCR, and TCRdb's table has in-frame clones only and misses some. Here the sample spans some 2,000,000 clones, approximately 96% being singletons. This CDR3 is built from 17 residues. Germline V CDR1 and CDR2: SGDLS, YYNGEE. Trimming took 6 bases from V and 4 from J; bases not matched to a gene: 17. The J gene is TRBJ1-2, the V gene TRBV9, with 8 bases fitting TRBD1. The sequenced sample was naive CD4+ T cells sorted from blood. Subset denoted: CD45RA+ positively selected. The receptor was derived from a young man in good health. CDR3 region: CASKGPRGQGFLYGYTF. The CDR3 nucleotides are TGTGCCAGCAAAGGCCCCCGAGGACAGGGTTTTCTCTATGGCTACACCTTC.